This paragraph covers one TCR beta chain sequence. Its antigen is not known. The data belong to a study of cytomegalovirus exposure and HLA in healthy donors. Study-level points and caveats: In a later analysis, at a false discovery rate of 0.05, approximately 18,000 TCR beta sequences were associated with HLA alleles. High specificity and sensitivity for cytomegalovirus status were reported for the classifier.

The V gene lost 0 bases and the J gene lost 0 bases, with 13 bases spanning the gap. CDR3 length: 17 amino acids. Per the germline V gene, CDR1 is SGHDT and CDR2 is YYEEEE. PCR primers comprised 60 Vbeta and 13 Jbeta primers. Original processing notes: There were around 80 million unique TCR beta chains by a later count, and 10 million to 12 million of them were shared. Only in-frame clones appear in the TCRdb table, and some are missing; sequencing was by immunoSEQ multiplex PCR. V and J calls and clone size follow that table, whereas D and trimming were derived from the DNA. Across 90,000 to 130,000 clones, the top ten clones capture 3.7% of the sample. All donors participated as healthy donors of bone marrow.

The sequencing input was PBMCs. The origin of this receptor is a man under 40 in good health and CMV-seronegative. The gene calls are TRBV5-6 and TRBJ1-3, with D unclear. CDR3 residues: CASSLVPGILSGNTIYF. DNA of the CDR3: TGTGCCAGCAGCTTGGTTCCGGGGATCCTCTCTGGAAACACCATATATTTT. The full variable domain, its missing parts supplied by reference TRBV5-6 and TRBJ1-3, is DAGVTQSPTHLIKTRGQQVTLRCSPKSGHDTVSWYQQALGQGPQFIFQYYEEEERQRGNFPDRFSGHQFPNYSSELNVNALLLGDSALYLCASSLVPGILSGNTIYFGEGSWLTVV.